The clone carrying this TCR beta chain was counted a few times. Its target is unknown. This sample was taken from a study of T cells in localized non-small cell lung cancer. General study points: An association was observed between higher blood T cell density and longer overall survival.

The data were produced by immunoSEQ multiplex PCR, yet TCRdb's version contains in-frame clones alone and is incomplete. The sample holds 25,000 or so clones, roughly 87% seen once. The V end was cut by 1 base, the J end by 3 bases, with 10 bases between. Germline CDR1 SSHAT, CDR2 FNYEAQ (reference sequence). The CDR3 contains 15 residues. This TCR derives from a male donor aged 60 or over with stage I lung adenocarcinoma. Sequenced here: peripheral blood, sampled before any cancer treatment. V and J are TRBV7-7 and TRBJ1-3; a weak D match, TRBD1 (5 bases). The CDR3 region is CASSLGGTLGNTIYF. Written as DNA, the CDR3 is TGTGCCAGCAGCTTAGGAGGGACCCTTGGAAACACCATATATTTT. Using reference TRBV7-7 and TRBJ1-3 for the parts outside the CDR3, the full variable domain is GAGVSQSPRYKVTKRGQDVTLRCDPISSHATLYWYQQALGQGPEFLTYFNYEAQPDKSGLPSDRFSAERPEGSISTLTIQRTEQRDSAMYRCASSLGGTLGNTIYFGEGSWLTVV.